This T cell receptor (beta chain) was captured in a study of human T cells and chemical hapten exposure. Study-wide background: Researchers reported sensitizing an approximately 2 cm by approximately 2 cm upper inner arm skin site with 2% DPC. Study results and limitations: Healthy individuals' immune responses may differ from those of donors, who had alopecia.

Germline CDR1 MGHRA, CDR2 YSYEKL. With 0 bases removed from V and 4 bases from J, the gap between germline ends came to 9 bases. CDR3 length equals 14 residues. Indicated time point: patch test 1, 2 weeks after DPC sensitization. The treatment: therapeutic diphenylcyclopropenone sensitization with weekly scalp DPC. Sample donors consisted of patients with alopecia, aged 18 to 70 years, who were suitable for DPC. Library construction involved attaching unique molecular identifiers to individual cDNA molecules, which allowed quantitative, reproducible TCR counting. TCRdb fed the RACE reads into MiXCR, producing one record per CDR3 protein. The table has 150,000 to 200,000 distinct CDR3 sequences, approximately 20% seen once. Concerning this clonotype itself: The antigen is undetermined.

This receptor was taken from a woman between 45 and 65 years old with alopecia areata. Some clones in this sample may be carry-over from other donors' samples. Sequencing used whole blood, obtained in connection with sensitization to the hapten diphenylcyclopropenone (DPC). The V gene is TRBV4-1, the J gene TRBJ1-2; D ambiguous. The CDR3 protein is CASSQDEAIYGYTF. The CDR3 DNA reads TGCGCCAGCAGCCAAGACGAAGCAATCTATGGCTACACCTTC.